One and the same sample provided the 11 T cell receptor beta chains below, sequenced in a study of T cells in Graves' hyperthyroidism and ophthalmopathy. RNA transcripts yielded amplified TCR beta CDR3 regions. Primed by the HTBI set, a first-round RT-PCR was run on the TCR CDR3. One entry per CDR3 protein results from TCRdb running MiXCR on the multiplex PCR reads. Counted here are about 480,000 distinct CDR3 sequences, around 14% occurring once; the ten biggest clones make up around 17%. The sequencing input was blood. The source is a woman aged 18 to 35 with Graves' hyperthyroidism.

This clonotype was recorded at least ten times. The gene calls are TRBV24-1 and TRBJ2-1; maybe TRBD2 (6 bases). Germline CDR1 reads KGHDR; CDR2 reads SFDVKD. The CDR3 runs 18 residues. Trimming took 2 bases from V and 4 from J, leaving 20 bases between them. CDR3 in amino acids: CATSDSRLVGSIYNEQFF. The CDR3 DNA reads as TGTGCCACCAGTGATTCGAGACTAGTCGGATCTATATACAATGAGCAGTTCTTC.

This chain connects TRBV30 to TRBJ2-7; D not resolved. The CDR3 runs 12 residues. The ends were cut back, 2 bases at V and 4 bases at J, with 9 bases in the middle. Germline loops: CDR1 GTSNPN, CDR2 SVGIG (reference sequence). Written as DNA, the CDR3 is TGTGCCTGGAGTTATATAGGTTACGAGCAGTACTTC. Amino acids: CAWSYIGYEQYF.

This clonotype was detected ten times or more. The chain recombines TRBV5-1 with TRBJ1-1; D remains ambiguous. The CDR3 runs to 16 residues. Germline assignment: CDR1 SGHRS and CDR2 YFSETQ. V shed 1 base and J shed 1 base, with 14 bases lying between them. In DNA form, the CDR3 reads TGCGCCAGCAGCTTGTTGGTCAGGACGAAGAACACTGAAGCTTTCTTT. Its protein is CASSLLVRTKNTEAFF.

The chain uses TRBV6-1 and TRBJ1-3; the D gene is possibly TRBD1 (6 bases). V was cut by 5 bases and J by 4 bases, with 18 bases left in between. The length of the CDR3 is 16 residues. CDR1 is MNHNS, CDR2 SASEGT, per germline. The CDR3 nucleotides read TGTGCCAGCAGTTCACAGGGCGCGCTGGGAGGAAACACCATATATTTT. As protein: CASSSQGALGGNTIYF.

This clonotype was counted at least ten times. V is TRBV6-1 and J is TRBJ2-5; no definite D call. V lost 1 base and J 7 bases, leaving 16 bases between the germline ends. This CDR3 is 15 amino acids long. CDR1 MNHNS and CDR2 SASEGT come from the germline V gene. This CDR3 is CASSEVGIGRGTQYF. CDR3 DNA sequence: TGTGCCAGCAGTGAAGTAGGGATTGGACGTGGGACCCAGTACTTC.

In its sample, this clonotype was seen many times. The chain employs TRBV30 and TRBJ2-1; tentatively, D is TRBD2 (7 bases). Germline-derived CDR1 and CDR2 are GTSNPN and SVGIG (reference sequence). V was trimmed by 4 bases and J by 10 bases, leaving 11 bases between them. The CDR3 totals 11 residues. The CDR3: CAWTGEGEQFF. DNA for the CDR3: TGTGCCTGGACAGGGGAGGGAGAGCAGTTCTTC.

This clonotype has ten or more counts. The chain combines TRBV2 with TRBJ2-7; D is perhaps TRBD2 (6 bases). There are 14 residues in the CDR3. Germline V CDR1 and CDR2: SNHLY, FYNNEI. Trimming removed 6 bases at V and 5 bases at J, with 17 bases between. The CDR3 here is CASSVLGGRHEQYF. The CDR3, as DNA: TGTGCCAGCAGCGTCCTGGGGGGTCGGCACGAGCAGTACTTC.

J is TRBJ1-1 and V is TRBV24-1; possibly TRBD1 for D (6 bases). The CDR3 totals 13 residues. Trimming shortened V by 7 bases and J by 1 base, and 9 bases separated the two germline ends. Germline CDR1 reads KGHDR; CDR2 reads SFDVKD. In DNA form, the CDR3 reads TGTGCCACCAGCCAGGGGAGGAACACTGAAGCTTTCTTT. As protein: CATSQGRNTEAFF.

A single count supports this clonotype. The rearrangement uses TRBV6-2 or TRBV6-3 and TRBJ2-3, with D possibly being TRBD1 (6 bases). Trimming removed 2 bases from V and 5 bases from J, with 17 bases in between. The germline V gene has CDR1 MNHEY and CDR2 SVGEGT. The CDR3 totals 16 residues. CDR3 coding DNA: TGTGCCAGCAGTTACGTCATCAACAGGGCGGTAGATACGCAGTATTTT. Residues: CASSYVINRAVDTQYF.

Ten or more counts support this clonotype. The rearrangement joins TRBV19 to TRBJ1-4, with a tentative D call TRBD1 (6 bases). With 6 bases removed from V and 7 bases from J, the gap between germline ends came to 15 bases. The CDR3 contains 14 residues. Germline V gene sequence: CDR1 LNHDA, CDR2 SQIVND (reference sequence). For the CDR3, the DNA is TGTGCCAGTAGAAAACAGGGTCAGAGTGAAAAACTGTTTTTT. It is translated as CASRKQGQSEKLFF.

This clonotype was picked up a small number of times. The chain uses TRBV14 and TRBJ2-1; TRBD2 matches 13 bases. V lost 4 bases, J lost 7 bases, and 7 bases stayed unmatched. The CDR3 is 16 amino acids. In germline, CDR1 is SGHDN, CDR2 FVKESK. CDR3 bases: TGTGCCAGCAGCCGGCAACTAGCGGGAGGGTTGAATGAGCAGTTCTTC. It is translated as CASSRQLAGGLNEQFF.